This entry lists 23 T cell receptor beta chains sequenced from one sample in a study of tumor-infiltrating lymphocytes in primary liver carcinoma. Each 20-30 mg portion of unsorted bulk tissue served as the source for co-extraction of RNA and DNA. Making TCR beta cDNA involved approximately 510 ng total RNA and a constant-region primer. Employing slightly modified ARM-PCR, three nested multiplex PCR rounds were run, and these gave rise to the TCR beta libraries. Running ten to eleven cycles apiece, the first two PCR rounds relied on TRBV1-TRBV30 forward primers together with a C-beta reverse primer. TCRdb processed the multiplex PCR reads anew with MiXCR; each CDR3 protein has one entry. The table records tens of thousands of distinct CDR3 sequences, about 70% of them present only once. Material: liver tumor tissue from sampling region 2. Subset here: tumor region T2, inferior pole. The receptors were sampled from a middle-aged man with primary liver carcinoma and hepatitis B virus infection.

Points on this clonotype: A junction end diverges from the germline sequence, so it may reflect a read error. In DNA form, the CDR3 reads TGTGCCAGCAGCTCCGGACACATCTATGGCTACACTTTC. Its translation is CASSSGHIYGYTF. The chain uses TRBV5-6 and TRBJ1-2; D might be TRBD1 (5 bases). There are 13 residues in the CDR3. CDR1 and CDR2 (germline): SGHDT, YYEEEE.

V is TRBV4-2 and J is TRBJ1-1; D call uncertain. The V gene lost 0 bases and the J gene lost 7 bases, with 12 bases spanning the gap. CDR1 is LGHNA, CDR2 YNFKEQ, per germline. The CDR3 covers 14 residues. The chain's CDR3 is CASSQDRTVIEAFF. In DNA form, the CDR3 reads TGTGCCAGCAGCCAAGATCGGACTGTGATTGAAGCTTTCTTT.

This clonotype counts as medium-sized. The J gene is TRBJ2-7, the V gene TRBV2, with 10 bases identical to TRBD2. CDR3 length: 15 residues. The V and J ends lost 5 bases and 2 bases, in that order; junction bases with no gene match: 6. Looked up from germline, CDR1 is SNHLY and CDR2 is FYNNEI. CDR3 sequence (DNA): TGTGCCAGCAGTCGAGGGGGACTAGCGCCCTACGAGCAGTACTTC. Translation gives CASSRGGLAPYEQYF.

Concerning this clonotype itself: This CDR3 is missing its conserved last phenylalanine or tryptophan, likely due to a read error. The CDR3 loop reads CAIRAGQADSGVNVLTL. CDR3 DNA: TGTGCCATCAGGGCGGGACAGGCGGACTCTGGGGTCAACGTCCTGACTCTC. V usage is TRBV10-3 and J usage is TRBJ2-6; 8 bases fit TRBD1. Germline lookup yields CDR1 ENHRY and CDR2 SYGVKD. CDR3 length: 17 amino acids.

This clonotype is a singleton in its sample. Compared with germline, one end of the junction differs, possibly owing to a read error. The chain uses TRBV29-1 and TRBJ2-3; TRBD2 matches at 12 bases. The CDR3 extends over 18 amino acids. CDR1 and CDR2 (germline): SQVTM, ANQGSEA. CDR3 sequence: CSASGVRTSGKATDTQYF. CDR3 nucleotide sequence: TGTAGCGCGTCAGGGGTGCGGACTAGCGGGAAGGCCACAGATACGCAGTATTTT.

This clonotype turned up a few times. This may be a read error, as it is one base from a much larger clone. The chain uses TRBV13 and TRBJ1-2; a possible D gene is TRBD1 (5 bases). The CDR3 runs to 12 residues. The germline V gene encodes CDR1 PRHDT and CDR2 FYEKMQ (reference sequence). The CDR3 DNA reads as TGTACCAGCAGCTTAAGCAGGGCGGGCTACACCTTC. Translating it yields CTSSLSRAGYTF.

Comment on this clonotype: A read error may account for a junction end that differs from germline. V gene TRBV29-1 combines with J gene TRBJ2-7, with 7 bases fitting TRBD1. The CDR3 extends over 14 amino acids. CDR1 and CDR2 (germline): SQVTM, ANQGSEA. CDR3 sequence (DNA): TGCAGCGTTATAACAGGGGACAGCCCCTATGAGCGGTACTTC. Translating gives CSVITGDSPYERYF.

Of note for this clonotype: Relative to the germline gene, one junction end is altered; a read error may explain this. This chain connects TRBV5-1 to TRBJ2-2; D is uncertain. CDR3 size: 14 residues. The germline gives CDR1 SGHRS, CDR2 YFSETQ. CDR3 DNA sequence: TGCACCAGCAGCTTGGCGGCGAACACCGGGGAGCTGTTTTTT. Its protein is CTSSLAANTGELFF.

For this clonotype: Since the CDR3 does not end with the conserved phenylalanine or tryptophan, this likely comes from a read error. The V and J genes are TRBV12-3 or TRBV12-4 and TRBJ2-7; 8 bases are a match to TRBD2. This CDR3 contains 13 residues. With V trimmed by 6 bases and J by 7 bases, 8 bases remained unmatched. The CDR3 loop reads CASRPTGGQEQYR. The CDR3 DNA sequence: TGTGCCAGCAGGCCCACGGGGGGGCAAGAGCAGTACCGC.

Comments on this clonotype: A read error may account for a junction end that differs from germline. The CDR3 bases are TGTGCCATCAGTGAAGCATATTACGAGCAGTACTTC. Amino acids: CAISEAYYEQYF. The chain combines TRBV6-1 with TRBJ2-7; no clear D. CDR1 and CDR2 from the germline V gene are MNHNS and SASEGT. CDR3 length: 12 amino acids.

The V call is TRBV6-1, the J call TRBJ2-1; 8 bases are a match to TRBD1. Germline V gives CDR1 MNHNS, CDR2 SASEGT. The CDR3 is 14 amino acids. CDR3 DNA: TGTGCGAGCGGTGAACCCGACAGGGGAGGAGAGCAGTTCTTC. Translated: CASGEPDRGGEQFF.

Worth noting for this clonotype: In this CDR3 the conserved last residue, phenylalanine or tryptophan, is missing, so a read error is likely. It is unclear where the CDR3 begins or ends on the DNA, so no DNA is shown, and the CDR3 is as TCRdb lists it. CDR3 in amino acids: CSVESWQGPDTRYL. V and J are TRBV29-1 and TRBJ2-3. The CDR3 length is 14 residues, termini included. CDR1 SQVTM and CDR2 ANQGSEA come from the germline V gene.

The chain combines TRBV6-5 with TRBJ2-2; D not resolved. This CDR3 contains 15 residues. The germline V and J ends were trimmed by 2 bases and 9 bases, with 16 bases remaining between them. Germline CDR1 and CDR2: MNHEY and SVGAGI. The CDR3 reads CASSYAVGGTWELFF. The CDR3 nucleotides read TGTGCCAGCAGTTACGCAGTGGGCGGCACTTGGGAGCTGTTTTTT.

As for this clonotype: One junction end disagrees with the germline gene, perhaps due to a read error. V usage is TRBV18 and J usage is TRBJ2-2; D could derive from TRBD1 or TRBD2 (7 bases each). The germline V gene has CDR1 KGHSH and CDR2 LQKENI. The CDR3 spans 15 residues. The CDR3 region has the DNA TGTGCCATCTCACAGGGGACTAACGGAGCCGGGGAGCTGTTTTTT. It translates to CAISQGTNGAGELFF.

Points on this clonotype: Germline is not matched at one junction end, which may reflect a read error. V gene TRBV28 combines with J gene TRBJ2-4; 7 bases match TRBD2. This CDR3 has 19 amino acids. The germline V gene has CDR1 MDHEN and CDR2 SYDVKM. CDR3 sequence reads: CASSSVKVGGALVKNIQYF. CDR3 bases: TGTGCCAGCAGTTCAGTGAAGGTGGGAGGGGCCCTGGTCAAAAACATACAGTACTTC.

In the case of this clonotype: The junction differs from germline at one of its ends, possibly a read error. This chain uses TRBV11-2 with TRBJ2-1; a possible D gene is TRBD2 (5 bases). The germline CDR1 and CDR2 sequences are SGHAT and FQNNGV. The CDR3 sequence is 13 residues long. The CDR3 region is CASSLNNDYEQLF. In DNA, the CDR3 is TGTGCCAGCAGCTTAAATAATGACTATGAGCAGTTATTC.

A word on this clonotype: The CDR3 ends on some other residue instead of the conserved phenylalanine or tryptophan, so this is likely a read error. This rearrangement joins TRBV11-2 to TRBJ1-4, with a possible D match to TRBD1 (5 bases). This CDR3 spans 14 amino acids. Looked up from germline, CDR1 is SGHAT and CDR2 is FQNNGV. CDR3: CAGSLEVGDDKLFS. CDR3 sequence (DNA): TGTGCCGGCAGCTTAGAGGTTGGGGACGATAAACTGTTTTCT.

On this clonotype itself: The CDR3 carries no conserved terminal phenylalanine or tryptophan, so it likely arises from a read error. V gene TRBV4-2 combines with J gene TRBJ1-3; D might be TRBD1 (6 bases). From germline, CDR1 is LGHNA and CDR2 YNFKEQ. Trimming removed 0 bases at V and 3 bases at J, with 9 bases between. This CDR3 is built from 15 residues. DNA for the CDR3: TGTGCCAGCAGCCAAGAGGACAGAGTTGGAAACACCATATATTTA. Protein product: CASSQEDRVGNTIYL.

Worth noting for this clonotype: One junction end disagrees with the germline gene, perhaps due to a read error. The chain couples TRBV12-3 or TRBV12-4 to TRBJ2-3, with D possibly matching TRBD2 (6 bases). The CDR3 has 16 amino acids. Written as DNA, the CDR3 is TGTGCCAGCAGCTCGGTGACTAACGGGAGCACAGGTACGCAGTATTTT. This gives the protein CASSSVTNGSTGTQYF.

Remarks on this clonotype: The germline gene is not matched at one end of the junction; a read error may be the cause. The rearrangement uses TRBV7-8 and TRBJ2-3, with 10 bases lining up with TRBD2. The CDR3 is 17 residues long. The germline V gene has CDR1 SGHVS and CDR2 FQNEAQ. The CDR3 nucleotides read TGTGGCAGCAGTTTAGCCCAAGCGGGAGGGCAACATGATACGCAGTATTTT. Its translation: CGSSLAQAGGQHDTQYF.

Turning to this clonotype: The limits of the CDR3 on the DNA are not certain, so only TCRdb's listed CDR3 is given. The rearrangement joins TRBV11-2 to TRBJ2-3; the table's D call, TRBD1, was not checked against the DNA. The germline CDR1 and CDR2 sequences are SGHAT and FQNNGV. The CDR3 sequence runs 17 residues, both termini included. The chain's CDR3 is CANSLVGAGSSEDTHYF.

As for this clonotype: Here the CDR3 omits its conserved ending phenylalanine or tryptophan, so a read error is the likely source. V and J are TRBV19 and TRBJ2-1; 8 bases line up with TRBD2. The length of the CDR3 is 16 residues. Germline values: CDR1 LNHDA, CDR2 SQIVND (reference sequence). V lost 5 bases, J lost 8 bases, and 14 bases stayed unmatched. This chain's CDR3 is CASSGLDSGSPHEQFL. The CDR3, as DNA: TGTGCCAGTAGTGGGCTCGACAGCGGGAGTCCCCATGAGCAGTTCTTA.

This clonotype was observed a single time. This may come from a read error, since a much larger clone is one base off. The final CDR3 position lacks the conserved phenylalanine or tryptophan, pointing to a likely read error. The chain recombines TRBV28 with TRBJ2-1; D ambiguous. V lost 3 bases, J lost 8 bases, and 14 bases lay in between. The CDR3 has 14 amino acids. Looked up from germline, CDR1 is MDHEN and CDR2 is SYDVKM. The CDR3 spells CASSLVWAGDEQFL. The CDR3 nucleotides read TGTGCCAGCAGTTTGGTGTGGGCTGGAGATGAGCAGTTCCTC.